The clone carrying this TCR beta chain has ten or more counts. Its antigen is as yet unknown. Arm-PCR of CDR3 regions and iRepertoire HTBI primers were used to build TCR beta libraries. From the multiplex PCR reads, TCRdb called clonotypes with MiXCR, one entry per CDR3 protein. The sample records a few hundred thousand distinct CDR3 sequences, over 9.5% being singletons. As for time point: newly diagnosed GD, antithyroid drugs for less than 3 months. The TCR library was made from RNA extracted from PBMCs. American Thyroid Association guidelines defined how Graves' disease was diagnosed. This sample is part of a study of regulatory T cells in long-lasting Graves disease. Study results and caveats: Limited samples may have lowered accuracy. Lower TCR diversity was seen in persistent Graves' patients than in newly diagnosed ones.

The sample was also linked to a second study, of T cells in Graves' hyperthyroidism and ophthalmopathy. That paper adds: First-round RT-PCR of the TCR CDR3 relied on the HTBI primer set.

The sequence derives from a woman aged 18-29 years with Graves disease. This specimen was peripheral blood mononuclear cells (PBMCs), taken at new diagnosis, from a patient treated with antithyroid drugs.

CDR3 amino acids: CASSLSALGRRDYGYTF. The CDR3 DNA reads TGTGCCAGCAGTTTATCGGCCCTGGGGCGAAGGGACTATGGCTACACCTTC. The genes are TRBV27 and TRBJ1-2; TRBD1 is a possible D gene (5 bases). V was pared by 0 bases and J by 3 bases, with 17 bases between. CDR3 length: 17 residues. Looked up from germline, CDR1 is MNHEY and CDR2 is SMNVEV (reference sequence).